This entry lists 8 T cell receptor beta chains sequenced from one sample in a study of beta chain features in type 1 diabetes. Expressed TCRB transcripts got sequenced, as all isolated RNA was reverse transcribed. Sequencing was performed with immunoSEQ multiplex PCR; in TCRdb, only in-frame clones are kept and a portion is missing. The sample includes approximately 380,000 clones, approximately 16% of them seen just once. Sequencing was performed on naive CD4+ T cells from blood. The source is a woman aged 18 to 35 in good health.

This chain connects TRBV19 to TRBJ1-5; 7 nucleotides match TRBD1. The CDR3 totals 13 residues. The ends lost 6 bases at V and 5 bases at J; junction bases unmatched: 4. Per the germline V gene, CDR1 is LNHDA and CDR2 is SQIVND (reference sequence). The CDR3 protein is CASSGTADQPQHF. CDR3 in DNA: TGTGCCAGTAGCGGGACAGCCGATCAGCCCCAGCATTTT.

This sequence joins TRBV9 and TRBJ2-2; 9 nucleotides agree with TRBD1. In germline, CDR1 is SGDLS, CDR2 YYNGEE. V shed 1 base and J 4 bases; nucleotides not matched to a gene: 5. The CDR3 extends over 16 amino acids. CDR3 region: CASSVLGTGSTGELFF. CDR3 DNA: TGTGCCAGCAGCGTACTCGGGACAGGGAGCACCGGGGAGCTGTTTTTT. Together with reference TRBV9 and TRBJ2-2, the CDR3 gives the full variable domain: DSGVTQTPKHLITATGQRVTLRCSPRSGDLSVYWYQQSLDQGLQFLIQYYNGEERAKGNILERFSAQQFPDLHSELNLSSLELGDSALYFCASSVLGTGSTGELFFGEGSRLTVL.

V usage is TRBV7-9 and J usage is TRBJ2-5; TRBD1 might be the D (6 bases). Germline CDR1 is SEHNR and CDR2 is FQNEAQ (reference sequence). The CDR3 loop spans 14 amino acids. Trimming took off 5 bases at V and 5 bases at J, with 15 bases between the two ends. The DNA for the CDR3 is TGTGCCAGCAGCCCCCGGGACACTGGGGAGACCCAGTACTTC. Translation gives CASSPRDTGETQYF.

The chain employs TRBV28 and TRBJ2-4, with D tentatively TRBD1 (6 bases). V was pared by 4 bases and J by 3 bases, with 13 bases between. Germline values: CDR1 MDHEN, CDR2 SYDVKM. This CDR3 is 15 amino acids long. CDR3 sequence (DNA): TGTGCCAGCAGTTCCCCAGGGGTCGGCAAAAACATTCAGTACTTC. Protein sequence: CASSSPGVGKNIQYF.

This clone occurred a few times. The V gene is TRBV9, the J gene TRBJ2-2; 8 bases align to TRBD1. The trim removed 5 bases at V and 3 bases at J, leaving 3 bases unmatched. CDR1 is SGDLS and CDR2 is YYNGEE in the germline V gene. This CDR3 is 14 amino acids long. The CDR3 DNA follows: TGTGCCAGCAGTGGCAGGGGGCACACCGGGGAGCTGTTTTTT. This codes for CASSGRGHTGELFF. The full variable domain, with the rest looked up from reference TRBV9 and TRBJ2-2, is DSGVTQTPKHLITATGQRVTLRCSPRSGDLSVYWYQQSLDQGLQFLIQYYNGEERAKGNILERFSAQQFPDLHSELNLSSLELGDSALYFCASSGRGHTGELFFGEGSRLTVL.

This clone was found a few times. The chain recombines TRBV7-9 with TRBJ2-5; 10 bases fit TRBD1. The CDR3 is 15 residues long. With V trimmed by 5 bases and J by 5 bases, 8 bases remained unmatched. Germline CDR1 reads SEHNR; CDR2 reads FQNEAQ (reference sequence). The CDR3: CASSPGQGVGETQYF. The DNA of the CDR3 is TGTGCCAGCAGCCCCGGACAGGGGGTAGGTGAGACCCAGTACTTC.

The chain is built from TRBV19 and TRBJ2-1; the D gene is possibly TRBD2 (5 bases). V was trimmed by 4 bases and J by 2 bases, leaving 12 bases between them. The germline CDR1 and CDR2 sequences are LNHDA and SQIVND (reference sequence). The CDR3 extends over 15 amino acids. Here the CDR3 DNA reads TGTGCCAGTAGTAGACCGGGAACCCCCTACAATGAGCAGTTCTTC. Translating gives CASSRPGTPYNEQFF.

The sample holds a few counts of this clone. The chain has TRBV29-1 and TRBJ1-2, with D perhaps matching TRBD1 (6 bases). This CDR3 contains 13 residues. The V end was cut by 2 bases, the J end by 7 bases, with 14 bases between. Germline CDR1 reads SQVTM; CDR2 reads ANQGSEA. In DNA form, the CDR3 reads TGCAGCGTTGAATACTCCGGGGGGCCTGGCTACACCTTC. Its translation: CSVEYSGGPGYTF.